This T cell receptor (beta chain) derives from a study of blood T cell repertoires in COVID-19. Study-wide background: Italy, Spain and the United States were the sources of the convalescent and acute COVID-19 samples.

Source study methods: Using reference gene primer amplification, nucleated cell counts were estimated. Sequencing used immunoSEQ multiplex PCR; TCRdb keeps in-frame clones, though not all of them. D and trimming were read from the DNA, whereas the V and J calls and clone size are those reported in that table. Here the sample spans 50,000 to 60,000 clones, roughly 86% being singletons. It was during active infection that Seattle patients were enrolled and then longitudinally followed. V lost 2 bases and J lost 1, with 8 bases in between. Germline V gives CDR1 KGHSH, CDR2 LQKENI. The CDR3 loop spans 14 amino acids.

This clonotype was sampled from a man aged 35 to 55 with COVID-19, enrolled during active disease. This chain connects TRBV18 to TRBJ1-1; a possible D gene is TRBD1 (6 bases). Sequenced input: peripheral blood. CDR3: CASSPSTGNTEAFF. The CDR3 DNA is TGTGCCAGCTCACCATCGACAGGGAACACTGAAGCTTTCTTT.